The rows below give T cell receptor beta chains drawn from one sample of a study of CD4 T cells in relation to SARS-CoV-2 and coronaviruses. Measured with immunoSEQ multiplex PCR; TCRdb has only the in-frame clones, and not every one. This table holds just under 65,000 clones, approximately 94% found once. Sequenced: naive CD4+ T cells from PBMCs. The receptors come from a human donor in good health. Both conserved end residues are part of each CDR3. The D gene is left open where the match is weak. Not all rows give a size; the values are once, few, many and, for expanded clones, a class.

V gene: TRBV6-5
D gene: .
J gene: TRBJ2-2
clone size: once
CDR3 protein: CASSYSYPGELFF
CDR3 DNA: TGTGCCAGCAGTTACTCCTATCCCGGGGAGCTGTTTTTT

V gene: TRBV11-2
D gene: .
J gene: TRBJ1-5
clone size: .
CDR3 protein: CASSLGGGSNQPQHF
CDR3 DNA: TGTGCCAGCAGCTTAGGGGGGGGAAGCAATCAGCCCCAGCATTTT

V gene: TRBV13
D gene: TRBD1
J gene: TRBJ2-2
clone size: .
CDR3 protein: CASSLGTGANTGELFF
CDR3 DNA: TGTGCCAGCAGCTTAGGTACAGGGGCGAACACCGGGGAGCTGTTTTTT

V gene: TRBV30
D gene: .
J gene: TRBJ2-2
clone size: .
CDR3 protein: CAWRDPTNTGELFF
CDR3 DNA: TGTGCCTGGAGGGATCCGACGAACACCGGGGAGCTGTTTTTT

V gene: TRBV6-1
D gene: TRBD1
J gene: TRBJ1-2
clone size: few
CDR3 protein: CASSEVGTGFYGYTF
CDR3 DNA: TGTGCCAGCAGTGAAGTGGGGACAGGGTTCTATGGCTACACCTTC

V gene: TRBV18
D gene: .
J gene: TRBJ2-7
clone size: once
CDR3 protein: CASSARRTYEQYF
CDR3 DNA: TGTGCCAGCTCAGCCAGGCGGACCTACGAGCAGTACTTC

V gene: TRBV7-2
D gene: TRBD2
J gene: TRBJ2-2
clone size: .
CDR3 protein: CASSLAGGWGNTGELFF
CDR3 DNA: TGTGCCAGCAGCTTAGCGGGGGGGTGGGGAAACACCGGGGAGCTGTTTTTT

V gene: TRBV5-5
D gene: TRBD2
J gene: TRBJ2-7
clone size: .
CDR3 protein: CASSLGAGVAYEQYF
CDR3 DNA: TGTGCCAGCAGCTTGGGAGCGGGAGTAGCCTACGAGCAGTACTTC

V gene: TRBV28
D gene: .
J gene: TRBJ1-2
clone size: .
CDR3 protein: CASSLMQGDGYTF
CDR3 DNA: TGTGCCAGCAGTTTAATGCAGGGTGACGGCTACACCTTC

V gene: TRBV3-1/TRBV3-2
D gene: TRBD2
J gene: TRBJ2-5
clone size: few
CDR3 protein: CASSPPTRLTSGQETQYF
CDR3 DNA: TGTGCCAGCAGCCCTCCGACGCGTTTGACTAGCGGACAAGAGACCCAGTACTTC

V gene: TRBV30
D gene: TRBD1
J gene: TRBJ1-2
clone size: .
CDR3 protein: CAWIRDRRFNYGYTF
CDR3 DNA: TGTGCCTGGATACGGGACAGGAGATTTAACTATGGCTACACCTTC

V gene: TRBV9
D gene: .
J gene: TRBJ1-5
clone size: .
CDR3 protein: CASSSDGDSNQPQHF
CDR3 DNA: TGTGCCAGCAGCTCAGACGGAGATAGCAATCAGCCCCAGCATTTT

V gene: TRBV11-2
D gene: TRBD1
J gene: TRBJ2-7
clone size: .
CDR3 protein: CASSQVTGVTEQYF
CDR3 DNA: TGTGCCAGCAGCCAAGTGACAGGGGTTACCGAGCAGTACTTC

V gene: TRBV24-1
D gene: TRBD1
J gene: TRBJ2-3
clone size: .
CDR3 protein: CATSAPSGGAGSDTQYF
CDR3 DNA: TGTGCCACCAGTGCCCCCTCAGGGGGCGCGGGGTCAGATACGCAGTATTTT

V gene: TRBV5-1
D gene: .
J gene: TRBJ1-4
clone size: .
CDR3 protein: CASSLVPGGAGEKLFF
CDR3 DNA: TGCGCCAGCAGCTTGGTACCCGGCGGGGCAGGAGAAAAACTGTTTTTT

V gene: TRBV6-5
D gene: TRBD2
J gene: TRBJ2-1
clone size: .
CDR3 protein: CASSYPGLAGHNEQFF
CDR3 DNA: TGTGCCAGCAGTTACCCGGGACTAGCGGGCCACAATGAGCAGTTCTTC

V gene: TRBV5-4
D gene: .
J gene: TRBJ1-1
clone size: .
CDR3 protein: CASSLDQGRGSEAFF
CDR3 DNA: TGTGCCAGCAGCTTGGATCAGGGGCGCGGGTCTGAAGCTTTCTTT

V gene: TRBV9
D gene: TRBD1
J gene: TRBJ2-7
clone size: .
CDR3 protein: CASSVESRGRYEQYF
CDR3 DNA: TGTGCCAGCAGCGTAGAGTCCAGGGGGCGGTACGAGCAGTACTTC

V gene: TRBV2
D gene: TRBD2
J gene: TRBJ2-7
clone size: .
CDR3 protein: CASTGRSSYEQYF
CDR3 DNA: TGTGCCAGCACCGGGAGGTCCTCCTACGAGCAGTACTTC

V gene: TRBV7-9
D gene: TRBD2
J gene: TRBJ2-2
clone size: .
CDR3 protein: CASSLVSSGRFSGELFF
CDR3 DNA: TGTGCCAGCAGCTTAGTGTCTAGCGGGAGGTTCTCCGGGGAGCTGTTTTTT

V gene: TRBV4-2
D gene: TRBD2
J gene: TRBJ2-1
clone size: once
CDR3 protein: CASSQGLAGRVDEQFF
CDR3 DNA: TGTGCCAGCAGCCAAGGACTAGCGGGGAGAGTTGATGAGCAGTTCTTC

V gene: TRBV19
D gene: TRBD1
J gene: TRBJ1-2
clone size: .
CDR3 protein: CASSIVGGLAIDYGYTF
CDR3 DNA: TGTGCCAGTAGTATCGTAGGGGGCCTCGCCATCGACTATGGCTACACCTTC

V gene: TRBV11-2
D gene: .
J gene: TRBJ1-5
clone size: .
CDR3 protein: CASSLGGGVKVPQHF
CDR3 DNA: TGTGCCAGCAGCTTAGGGGGAGGGGTTAAGGTGCCCCAGCATTTT

V gene: TRBV3-1/TRBV3-2
D gene: .
J gene: TRBJ1-1
clone size: .
CDR3 protein: CASSQGGDRTEAFF
CDR3 DNA: TGTGCCAGCAGCCAAGGGGGCGATCGCACTGAAGCTTTCTTT

V gene: TRBV27
D gene: .
J gene: TRBJ2-2
clone size: .
CDR3 protein: CASSSENTGELFF
CDR3 DNA: TGTGCCAGCAGTTCAGAGAATACCGGGGAGCTGTTTTTT

V gene: TRBV4-2
D gene: .
J gene: TRBJ1-1
clone size: .
CDR3 protein: CASSQREGAGTEAFF
CDR3 DNA: TGTGCCAGCAGCCAAAGGGAGGGAGCGGGGACTGAAGCTTTCTTT

V gene: TRBV7-8
D gene: TRBD2
J gene: TRBJ2-2
clone size: .
CDR3 protein: CASSLVGTSGRKFGTGELFF
CDR3 DNA: TGTGCCAGCAGCTTAGTTGGGACTAGCGGGAGAAAATTCGGCACCGGGGAGCTGTTTTTT